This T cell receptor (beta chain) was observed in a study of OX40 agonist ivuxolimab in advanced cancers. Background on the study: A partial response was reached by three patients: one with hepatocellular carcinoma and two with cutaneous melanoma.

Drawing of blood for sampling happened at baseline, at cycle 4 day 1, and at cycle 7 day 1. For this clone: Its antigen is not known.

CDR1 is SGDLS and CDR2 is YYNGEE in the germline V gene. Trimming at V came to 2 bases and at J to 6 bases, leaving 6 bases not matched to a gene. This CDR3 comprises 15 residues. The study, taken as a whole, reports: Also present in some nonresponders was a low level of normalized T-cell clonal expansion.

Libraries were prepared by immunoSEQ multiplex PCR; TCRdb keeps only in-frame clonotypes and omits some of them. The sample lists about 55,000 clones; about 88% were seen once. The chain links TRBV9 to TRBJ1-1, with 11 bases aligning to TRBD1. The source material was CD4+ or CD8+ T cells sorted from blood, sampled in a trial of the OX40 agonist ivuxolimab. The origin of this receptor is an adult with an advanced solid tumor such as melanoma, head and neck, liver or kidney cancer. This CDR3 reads CASSVLDRGQAEAFF. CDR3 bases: TGTGCCAGCAGCGTCCTGGACAGGGGGCAGGCTGAAGCTTTCTTT.